Listed below are T cell receptor beta chains from one sample, sequenced in a study of blood T cell repertoires in COVID-19. TCRdb's copy holds only in-frame clones and misses some; the assay was immunoSEQ multiplex PCR. The top ten hold 8.5% to 10% of the sample, which has 210,000 or so clones, roughly 79% seen once. Sequencing used PBMCs or T cells enriched from blood (not recorded which). The source is a woman aged 50 to 60 with acute COVID-19. Each CDR3 is given with its conserved first and last residue. A D gene is named only where the DNA matches it firmly. Size tells how often a clone was seen (once, few, many) or the class of an expanded clone, and some rows leave it out.

D | size | J | V | CDR3 | DNA
NA | once | TRBJ1-3 | TRBV19 | CASSMEGSTGNTIYF | TGTGCCAGTAGTATGGAGGGTAGTACTGGAAACACCATATATTTT
TRBD1 | NA | TRBJ2-7 | TRBV28 | CATKTGVYEQYF | TGTGCCACCAAAACAGGGGTCTACGAGCAGTACTTC
NA | NA | TRBJ2-5 | TRBV7-2 | CASSFDSKVSETQYF | TGTGCCAGCAGCTTCGACAGTAAAGTTTCAGAGACCCAGTACTTC
TRBD1 | NA | TRBJ1-1 | TRBV4-2 | CASSRSTGKAFF | TGTGCCAGCAGCCGCTCGACAGGGAAAGCTTTCTTT
NA | few | TRBJ2-7 | TRBV14 | CASSQIREFSF | TGTGCCAGCAGCCAAATCAGGGAATTCTCCTTC
NA | NA | TRBJ2-7 | TRBV6-5 | CASSQQGRGSYEQYF | TGTGCCAGCAGCCAACAGGGTAGGGGATCCTACGAGCAGTACTTC
TRBD1 | NA | TRBJ1-1 | TRBV11-2 | CASSRDRERAFF | TGTGCCAGCAGCAGGGACAGGGAGAGAGCTTTCTTT
NA | few | TRBJ2-6 | TRBV7-9 | CASSHPPGALNSGANVLTF | TGTGCCAGCAGCCACCCCCCAGGGGCTCTTAACTCTGGGGCCAACGTCCTGACTTTC
TRBD2 | NA | TRBJ2-1 | TRBV7-3 | CASSLNPLAGAGEQFF | TGTGCCAGCAGCTTAAATCCGCTAGCGGGAGCGGGTGAGCAGTTCTTC
TRBD2 | NA | TRBJ2-3 | TRBV27 | CASSSRLAGGRNGFTDTQYF | TGTGCCAGCAGTTCCAGACTAGCGGGAGGGCGCAATGGTTTCACAGATACGCAGTATTTT
NA | NA | TRBJ1-2 | TRBV10-3 | CAISESNRGAGGYTF | TGTGCCATCAGTGAGTCGAATCGGGGGGCTGGTGGCTACACCTTC
NA | NA | TRBJ2-7 | TRBV19 | CASSQGRHTYEQYF | TGTGCCAGTAGTCAAGGGAGACACACCTACGAGCAGTACTTC
NA | NA | TRBJ1-1 | TRBV2 | CASRGAGPEAFF | TGTGCCAGCAGGGGGGCGGGCCCTGAAGCTTTCTTT
NA | NA | TRBJ1-1 | TRBV6-2/TRBV6-3 | CASSLLGRIEAFF | TGTGCCAGCAGTCTCCTGGGGAGGATTGAAGCTTTCTTT
NA | few | TRBJ1-1 | TRBV5-1 | CASSLAIHSGNTEAFF | TGCGCCAGCAGCTTGGCTATTCATTCAGGGAACACTGAAGCTTTCTTT
NA | NA | TRBJ1-1 | TRBV6-4 | CASSDNSPCGTEAFF | TGTGCCAGCAGTGACAACAGTCCCTGTGGGACTGAAGCTTTCTTT
TRBD1 | NA | TRBJ2-1 | TRBV12-3/TRBV12-4 | CASSLGTGYEQFF | TGTGCCAGCAGTTTGGGGACAGGGTATGAGCAGTTCTTC
NA | NA | TRBJ2-7 | TRBV9 | CASSVAIGYEQYF | TGTGCCAGCAGCGTCGCTATTGGCTACGAGCAGTACTTC
NA | NA | TRBJ1-2 | TRBV20-1 | CSASHPGLGYGYTF | TGCAGTGCTAGTCACCCAGGGCTGGGCTATGGCTACACCTTC
NA | NA | TRBJ1-1 | TRBV7-9 | CASSLGGSRTEAFF | TGTGCCAGCAGCTTAGGTGGTAGCCGGACTGAAGCTTTCTTT
TRBD1 | NA | TRBJ1-5 | TRBV27 | CASSLSNRGGYQPQHF | TGTGCCAGCAGTTTATCAAACAGGGGGGGCTATCAGCCCCAGCATTTT
NA | NA | TRBJ2-1 | TRBV5-1 | CASSPGPLDAYNEQFF | TGCGCCAGCAGCCCCGGGCCACTAGACGCCTACAATGAGCAGTTCTTC
NA | NA | TRBJ1-1 | TRBV5-1 | CASSPTGNTEAFF | TGCGCCAGCAGCCCGACAGGAAACACTGAAGCTTTCTTT
NA | NA | TRBJ2-5 | TRBV2 | CASREDQETQYF | TGTGCCAGCAGGGAGGACCAAGAGACCCAGTACTTC
NA | NA | TRBJ1-2 | TRBV28 | CASSFTGLRNYGYTF | TGTGCCAGCAGTTTCACAGGGCTACGTAACTATGGCTACACCTTC
NA | NA | TRBJ2-1 | TRBV27 | CASSWSLARSYNEQFF | TGTGCCAGCAGTTGGTCATTAGCGAGGTCCTACAATGAGCAGTTCTTC
TRBD1 | NA | TRBJ1-6 | TRBV5-8 | CASSLGQAYNSPLHF | TGTGCCAGCAGCCTGGGACAGGCTTATAATTCACCCCTCCACTTT